The 3 T cell receptor beta chains listed next were all sequenced from one sample in a study of identical twins. MiXCR, run by TCRdb on the 5' RACE reads, gives a single entry per CDR3 protein. The table lists some 600,000 distinct CDR3 sequences, 7.1% of them singletons. The sample was also reused in another study, on yellow fever vaccine responses in identical twins.

Sequenced sample: PBMCs. The receptors stem from a woman between 18 and 29 years old in good health.

This clonotype was picked up many times. The gene calls are TRBV12-3 or TRBV12-4 and TRBJ1-6, with a weak D call TRBD1 (5 bases). The CDR3 extends over 16 amino acids. The ends were cut back, 6 bases at V and 7 bases at J, with 19 bases in the middle. CDR3 sequence (DNA): TGTGCCAGCAGCTACACCGCAGGGTGGGAGAATTCACCCCTCCACTTT. Its protein product is CASSYTAGWENSPLHF.

The chain couples TRBV6-1 to TRBJ1-5; a possible D gene is TRBD1 (5 bases). Trimming shortened V by 3 bases and J by 7 bases, and 19 bases separated the two germline ends. This CDR3 has 16 residues. The germline V gene has CDR1 MNHNS and CDR2 SASEGT. The CDR3 loop reads CASSEDSGQRHQPQHF. The CDR3 DNA reads as TGTGCCAGCAGTGAGGACTCGGGGCAGCGTCACCAGCCCCAGCATTTT.

CDR3 DNA: TGCAGTGCTAAGGACCCCGGGGGCACTGAAGCTTTCTTT. The encoded protein is CSAKDPGGTEAFF. The chain uses TRBV20-1 and TRBJ1-1, with D maybe TRBD1 (5 bases). Trimming removed 4 bases from V and 4 bases from J, with 13 bases in between. Germline V CDR1 and CDR2: DFQATT, SNEGSKA (reference sequence). The CDR3 consists of 13 residues.